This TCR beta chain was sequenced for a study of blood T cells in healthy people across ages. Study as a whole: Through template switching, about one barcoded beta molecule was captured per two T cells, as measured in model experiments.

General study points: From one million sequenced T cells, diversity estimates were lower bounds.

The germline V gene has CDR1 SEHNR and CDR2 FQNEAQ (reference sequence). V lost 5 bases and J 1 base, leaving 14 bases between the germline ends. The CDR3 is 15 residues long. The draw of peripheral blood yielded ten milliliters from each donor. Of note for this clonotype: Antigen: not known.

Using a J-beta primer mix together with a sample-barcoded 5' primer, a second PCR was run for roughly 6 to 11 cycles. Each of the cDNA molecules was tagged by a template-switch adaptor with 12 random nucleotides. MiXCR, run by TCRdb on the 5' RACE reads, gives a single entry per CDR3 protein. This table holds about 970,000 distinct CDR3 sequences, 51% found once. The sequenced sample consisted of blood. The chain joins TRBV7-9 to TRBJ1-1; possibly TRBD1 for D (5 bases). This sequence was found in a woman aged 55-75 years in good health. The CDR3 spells CASSVRDGTNTEAFF. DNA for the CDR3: TGTGCCAGCAGCGTCCGGGACGGGACGAACACTGAAGCTTTCTTT. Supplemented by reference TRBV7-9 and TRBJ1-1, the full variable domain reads DTGVSQNPRHKITKRGQNVTFRCDPISEHNRLYWYRQTLGQGPEFLTYFQNEAQLEKSRLLSDRFSAERPKGSFSTLEIQRTEQGDSAMYLCASSVRDGTNTEAFFGQGTRLTVV.